A single sample is the source of the 32 T cell receptor beta chains below, sequenced in a study of persistence of HIV-infected CD4 T cells. The immunoSEQ assay was version 4, run in survey mode. TCRdb's copy holds only in-frame clones and misses some; the assay was immunoSEQ multiplex PCR. This table has over 10,000 clones, roughly 62% appearing once. The antigens these receptors bind are not known. The stimulus was an HIV-1 Gag 15-mer peptide pool, about 1 ug/peptide/mL. Responding CD4+ T cells were sorted by upregulation of both CD40 ligand and CD69. The material was CD4+ T cells sorted from PBMCs after approximately 20-hour stimulation, obtained from a patient who received antiretroviral therapy. All receptors derive from an adult man with HIV who was CMV-seropositive.

V gene TRBV4-1 combines with J gene TRBJ2-5; 9 bases fit TRBD2. CDR1 is MGHRA and CDR2 is YSYEKL in the germline V gene. Trimming cost V 0 bases and J 3 bases; bases outside gene matches: 5. The CDR3 totals 16 residues. The CDR3 loop reads CASSQDGSGRKETQYF. The CDR3 region has the DNA TGCGCCAGCAGCCAAGATGGTAGCGGGAGAAAAGAGACCCAGTACTTC.

The chain employs TRBV6-6 and TRBJ1-1, with D perhaps matching TRBD1 (5 bases). The CDR3 extends over 16 amino acids. V was shortened by 7 bases and J by 6 bases, with 24 bases between the two germline ends. Germline V gene lookup returns CDR1 MNHNY and CDR2 SVGAGI (reference sequence). This CDR3 reads CASTPRGSSDIAEAFF. In DNA, the CDR3 is TGTGCCAGCACTCCCCGGGGCAGTAGTGATATTGCTGAAGCTTTCTTT.

The CDR3 DNA is TGTGCCAGCAGTTCCTGGACAGGGCGCACAGATACGCAGTATTTT. It yields the protein CASSSWTGRTDTQYF. The chain recombines TRBV6-5 with TRBJ2-3; 8 positions agree with TRBD1. This CDR3 contains 15 residues. The junction had 4 bases not matched to a gene; V was cut back by 4 bases and J by 1 base. CDR1 is MNHEY and CDR2 is SVGAGI in the germline V gene.

The chain has TRBV29-1 and TRBJ2-6, with no clear D. The CDR3 has 13 amino acids. Germline V CDR1 and CDR2: SQVTM, ANQGSEA. Trimming took off 3 bases at V and 2 bases at J, with 5 bases between the two ends. The CDR3 loop reads CSVDGPGANVLTF. The CDR3 DNA reads TGCAGCGTTGATGGGCCTGGGGCCAACGTCCTGACTTTC.

This clone was counted between two and nine times. V gene TRBV6-5 combines with J gene TRBJ2-5, with D possibly TRBD1 on 5 matching bases. The CDR3 totals 15 residues. Germline lookup yields CDR1 MNHEY and CDR2 SVGAGI. Between the trimmed V and J ends, which lost 0 bases and 2 bases, there was a span of 10 bases. CDR3 protein: CASSYSDRHQETQYF. CDR3 coding DNA: TGTGCCAGCAGTTACTCAGACAGACATCAAGAGACCCAGTACTTC.

Judged by abundance, this clone is medium-sized. The J gene is TRBJ1-5, the V gene TRBV27, with TRBD1 identical over 8 bases. Unmatched junction bases numbered 4, after V lost 6 bases and J lost 0 bases. This CDR3 comprises 15 residues. The germline gives CDR1 MNHEY, CDR2 SMNVEV (reference sequence). The CDR3 DNA is TGTGCCAGCAGGAAAGGACAGGGTAGCAATCAGCCCCAGCATTTT. It yields the protein CASRKGQGSNQPQHF.

The chain joins TRBV30 to TRBJ1-6, with D tentatively TRBD1 (5 bases). Germline lookup yields CDR1 GTSNPN and CDR2 SVGIG (reference sequence). This CDR3 is 14 amino acids long. V lost 0 bases and J 10 bases, leaving 13 bases between the germline ends. The DNA of the CDR3 is TGTGCCTGGAGTGTGGGGGACTCCCAATCACCCCTCCACTTT. Translating gives CAWSVGDSQSPLHF.

The CDR3 coding sequence is TGTGCCAGCAGTGAATACGGAGATAACAGGGGCAGGGTGCGCGAGCAGTACTTC. This encodes CASSEYGDNRGRVREQYF. The V gene is TRBV6-1, the J gene TRBJ2-7; 7 bases map to TRBD1. The CDR3 spans 18 residues. V lost 2 bases and J lost 6; bases outside the gene matches: 19. Germline CDR1 is MNHNS and CDR2 is SASEGT.

The chain is built from TRBV6-1 and TRBJ1-2; no clear D. Germline V gene data show CDR1 as MNHNS and CDR2 as SASEGT. The CDR3 has 14 amino acids. The ends were cut back, 2 bases at V and 0 bases at J, with 7 bases in the middle. DNA for the CDR3: TGTGCCAGCAGTGAACAGGTAGCTAACTATGGCTACACCTTC. Its protein product is CASSEQVANYGYTF.

This chain uses TRBV27 with TRBJ1-6, with a tentative D call TRBD1 (6 bases). This CDR3 contains 17 residues. Germline V lookup: CDR1 MNHEY, CDR2 SMNVEV (reference sequence). V lost 6 bases, J lost 0 bases, and 15 bases lay in between. The CDR3 DNA reads TGTGCCAGCAGCGGGACACCCTCTTCCTCCTATAATTCACCCCTCCACTTT. Its translation: CASSGTPSSSYNSPLHF.

The V gene is TRBV5-4, the J gene TRBJ2-1; possible D gene TRBD2, 6 bases. Germline-derived CDR1 and CDR2 are SGHNT and YYREEE (reference sequence). Between the trimmed V and J ends, which lost 4 bases and 12 bases, there was a span of 17 bases. The CDR3 runs 13 residues. The CDR3 sequence is CASSPQEGMRQFF. DNA for the CDR3: TGTGCCAGCAGCCCCCAGGAGGGTATGCGGCAGTTCTTC.

This chain uses TRBV6-5 with TRBJ1-2, with unresolved D. This CDR3 spans 13 amino acids. V was pared by 3 bases and J by 4 bases, with 9 bases between. CDR1 MNHEY and CDR2 SVGAGI come from the germline V gene. This chain's CDR3 is CASSYRGTYGYTF. CDR3 bases: TGTGCCAGCAGTTATCGAGGAACCTATGGCTACACCTTC.

J is TRBJ2-2 and V is TRBV11-2; D is possibly TRBD1 (6 bases). The V gene lost 5 bases and the J gene lost 1 base, with 14 bases spanning the gap. Germline CDR1 SGHAT, CDR2 FQNNGV. The CDR3 has 16 amino acids. The CDR3 reads CASSPRTALNTGELFF. The CDR3, as DNA: TGTGCCAGCAGCCCACGGACAGCCCTGAACACCGGGGAGCTGTTTTTT.

The rearrangement uses TRBV9 and TRBJ2-3; weak D call: TRBD2 (7 bases). The CDR3 extends over 17 amino acids. The germline gives CDR1 SGDLS, CDR2 YYNGEE. V lost 2 bases, J lost 2 bases, and 18 bases lay in between. This CDR3 is CASSVSSGGRDTDTQYF. The DNA of the CDR3 is TGTGCCAGCAGCGTCTCCTCGGGGGGCCGAGACACAGATACGCAGTATTTT.

This clone showed up just a few times. The CDR3 loop is CSVRDRVNEKLFF. For the CDR3, the DNA is TGCAGCGTTCGGGACAGGGTGAATGAAAAACTGTTTTTT. The rearrangement uses TRBV29-1 and TRBJ1-4; TRBD1 matches at 9 bases. V was clipped by 5 bases and J by 5 bases; unmatched bases: 3. The CDR3 is made up of 13 amino acids. Germline lookup yields CDR1 SQVTM and CDR2 ANQGSEA.

J is TRBJ1-1 and V is TRBV10-3; D gene uncertain. In germline, CDR1 is ENHRY, CDR2 SYGVKD. The length of the CDR3 is 16 residues. V shed 9 bases and J shed 1 base, with 21 bases lying between them. CDR3 coding DNA: TGTGCCATTGCCGTAAGCCACCCGAACCGGAACACTGAAGCTTTCTTT. The encoded protein is CAIAVSHPNRNTEAFF.

This clone has only a few counts. Compared with germline, one end of the junction differs, possibly owing to a read error. This chain joins TRBV7-7 and TRBJ2-5; 12 bases map to TRBD1. This CDR3 region has 16 residues. Per the germline V gene, CDR1 is SSHAT and CDR2 is FNYEAQ (reference sequence). The CDR3 region has the DNA TGTGCTAGCAGCCTCGGGACAGGGGGCGGCTCGGAGACCCAGTACTTC. Protein sequence: CASSLGTGGGSETQYF.

On this clone itself: Other DNA sequences within the sample encode an identical CDR3. The chain employs TRBV3-1 (or the pseudogene TRBV3-2) and TRBJ2-7; no firm D call. V was shortened by 2 bases and J by 4 bases, with 3 bases between the two germline ends. CDR1 and CDR2 (germline): LGHDT, YNNKEL (reference sequence). CDR3 length: 11 residues. The CDR3 DNA reads TGTGCCAGCAGCCAAATTTACGAGCAGTACTTC. Residues: CASSQIYEQYF.

This chain uses TRBV6-1 with TRBJ2-7; 7 bases are shared with TRBD2. After removal of 2 bases from V and 6 bases from J, the junction contained 19 bases not matched to a gene. The CDR3 spans 18 residues. The V gene's germline CDR1 is MNHNS and CDR2 SASEGT. CDR3 DNA sequence: TGTGCCAGCAGTGAATTTACAGGACCTTTGGGGGGGGGTACCGAGCAGTACTTC. Translated, it gives CASSEFTGPLGGGTEQYF.

As for this clone: One end of the junction is discordant with germline, which a read error may explain. The V gene is TRBV5-1, the J gene TRBJ2-7, with 7 bases fitting TRBD1. The germline gives CDR1 SGHRS, CDR2 YFSETQ. CDR3 length equals 16 residues. CDR3 coding DNA: TGCGCCAGCAGCCGGCCTGAACTGGACAGGCCTTACGGGCAGTACTTC. Protein: CASSRPELDRPYGQYF.

The V gene is TRBV18, the J gene TRBJ2-2; TRBD2 matches at 7 bases. The germline V gene has CDR1 KGHSH and CDR2 LQKENI. The V segment lost 3 bases and the J segment 3 bases; nucleotides outside the gene matches: 1. The CDR3 has 14 amino acids. The CDR3 DNA is TGTGCCAGCTCACCCAGCGGGGACACCGGGGAGCTGTTTTTT. Translated, it gives CASSPSGDTGELFF.

Only a few counts were recorded for this clone. The chain is built from TRBV29-1 and TRBJ2-7; either TRBD1 or TRBD2 may fit D (5 bases each). The V end lost 4 bases, the J end lost 3 bases, and 22 bases lay between the germline ends. Per germline, CDR1 SQVTM and CDR2 ANQGSEA. This CDR3 is built from 16 residues. The CDR3 coding sequence is TGCAGCGTTGCAGGCTCGTCCGGGACGTCAGACTACGAGCAGTACTTC. Its translation: CSVAGSSGTSDYEQYF.

In its sample, this clone was seen a few times. This chain joins TRBV5-1 and TRBJ1-4; 11 nucleotides align to TRBD1. V lost 0 bases to trimming and J lost 8 bases; unmatched junction nucleotides: 6. The germline V gene encodes CDR1 SGHRS and CDR2 YFSETQ. CDR3 length equals 16 residues. The CDR3 DNA sequence: TGCGCCAGCAGCTTGGCTATAGGGACAGGGGGAGAAAAACTGTTTTTT. This translates into CASSLAIGTGGEKLFF.

This chain links TRBV6-2 or TRBV6-3 with TRBJ1-1; D remains unclear. V was trimmed by 2 bases and J by 1 base, leaving 14 bases between them. Germline values: CDR1 MNHEY, CDR2 SVGEGT. The length of the CDR3 is 16 residues. CDR3 DNA sequence: TGTGCCAGCAGTTACATCTTAGGGCGGCAGAACACTGAAGCTTTCTTT. Translation gives CASSYILGRQNTEAFF.

The genes are TRBV24-1 and TRBJ2-2, with D perhaps TRBD2 (5 bases). CDR1 is KGHDR and CDR2 is SFDVKD in the germline V gene. CDR3 length: 12 residues. Between the trimmed V and J ends, which lost 9 bases and 1 base, there was a span of 5 bases. The CDR3 DNA sequence: TGTGCCACCCGGGGGAACACCGGGGAGCTGTTTTTT. The encoded protein is CATRGNTGELFF.

This rearrangement joins TRBV30 to TRBJ2-7; D possibly matches TRBD1 or TRBD2 (6 bases each). Germline CDR1 GTSNPN, CDR2 SVGIG (reference sequence). V lost 1 base to trimming and J lost 5 bases, with 24 bases between them. The CDR3 is 17 amino acids. As DNA, the CDR3 is TGTGCCTGGAGTGAACTCATCTGGGGGGCAGGGGTCAACGAGCAGTACTTC. Protein: CAWSELIWGAGVNEQYF.

The chain joins TRBV3-1 (or the pseudogene TRBV3-2) to TRBJ2-1; weak D call: TRBD2 (6 bases). Trimming cost V 3 bases and J 0 bases, with 15 bases left between them. Per the germline V gene, CDR1 is LGHDT and CDR2 is YNNKEL (reference sequence). CDR3 size: 17 residues. CDR3: CASSQGVAESSYNEQFF. CDR3 nucleotide sequence: TGTGCCAGCAGCCAGGGGGTAGCGGAGAGCTCCTACAATGAGCAGTTCTTC.

V usage is TRBV7-2 and J usage is TRBJ1-4; possible D gene TRBD1, 5 bases. This CDR3 comprises 15 residues. Germline values: CDR1 SGHTA, CDR2 FQGNSA. Trimming shortened V by 2 bases and J by 4 bases, and 11 bases separated the two germline ends. The CDR3 loop reads CASSLSGAFNEKLFF. CDR3 nucleotides: TGTGCCAGCAGCTTAAGCGGGGCCTTTAATGAAAAACTGTTTTTT.

This clone turned up a few times. CDR3 sequence reads: CASSIDDGGETQYF. In DNA form, the CDR3 reads TGTGCCAGTAGTATAGACGACGGAGGGGAGACCCAGTACTTC. The rearrangement uses TRBV19 and TRBJ2-5; tentatively, D is TRBD2 (6 bases). The V end was cut by 0 bases, the J end by 5 bases, with 10 bases between. CDR1 is LNHDA, CDR2 SQIVND, per germline (reference sequence). The CDR3 is 14 amino acids.

This chain uses TRBV29-1 with TRBJ2-1; TRBD1 might be the D (5 bases). V was shortened by 4 bases and J by 8 bases, with 12 bases between the two germline ends. This CDR3 is built from 12 residues. Germline V gene data show CDR1 as SQVTM and CDR2 as ANQGSEA. The CDR3, as DNA: TGCAGCGTTGTGACAGTTTACGATGAGCAGTTCTTC. As protein: CSVVTVYDEQFF.

The gene calls are TRBV5-1 and TRBJ1-1; D gene unclear. V gave up 1 base and J gave up 1 base, with 8 bases separating them. Germline lookup yields CDR1 SGHRS and CDR2 YFSETQ. CDR3 length: 14 amino acids. CDR3 DNA sequence: TGCGCCAGCAGCTTGAAAACGTCGAACACTGAAGCTTTCTTT. Protein: CASSLKTSNTEAFF.

This chain links TRBV30 with TRBJ2-6, with 7 bases identical to TRBD1. The junction had 3 bases not matched to a gene; V was cut back by 5 bases and J by 2 bases. Per germline, CDR1 GTSNPN and CDR2 SVGIG (reference sequence). The CDR3 runs 14 residues. The CDR3 sequence is CAWLQGAGANVLTF. In nucleotides, the CDR3 is TGTGCCTGGCTCCAGGGGGCTGGGGCCAACGTCCTGACTTTC.